The 5 T cell receptor beta chains below come from one sample, sequenced in a study of blood T cell repertoires in COVID-19. TCRdb's table, derived via immunoSEQ multiplex PCR, lists solely in-frame clones and lacks some. This sample yields about 80,000 clones, of which 78% are seen a single time; roughly a third belongs to the top ten. Sequences were obtained from peripheral blood. The source is a man between 60 and 75 years old with COVID-19, enrolled during active disease.

This clone occurred a few times. The V call is TRBV5-6, the J call TRBJ2-1; weak D call: TRBD2 (7 bases). The germline CDR1 and CDR2 sequences are SGHDT and YYEEEE. This CDR3 has 14 amino acids. V was clipped by 4 bases and J by 6 bases, with 14 bases between them. Written as DNA, the CDR3 is TGTGCCAGCAGCCATGGTCGGGGGGCCAATGAGCAGTTCTTC. Translation gives CASSHGRGANEQFF.

The rearrangement uses TRBV4-2 and TRBJ1-4, with 11 bases lining up with TRBD1. The germline V gene encodes CDR1 LGHNA and CDR2 YNFKEQ. Losses at the gene ends were 0 bases for V and 6 bases for J; bases not matched to a gene: 0. This CDR3 has 15 amino acids. CDR3 nucleotide sequence: TGTGCCAGCAGCCAAGAGGGACAGGGGGATGAAAAACTGTTTTTT. Its translation: CASSQEGQGDEKLFF.

CDR3 amino acids: CASSWGQGNSEQYF. DNA of the CDR3: TGTGCCAGCAGTTGGGGACAGGGTAATAGCGAGCAGTACTTC. The chain recombines TRBV27 with TRBJ2-7, with 9 bases lining up with TRBD1. The V gene's germline CDR1 is MNHEY and CDR2 SMNVEV (reference sequence). CDR3 length: 14 residues. The ends lost 4 bases at V and 6 bases at J; junction bases unmatched: 7.

The rearrangement uses TRBV24-1 and TRBJ2-2; D uncertain. Trimming took 4 bases from V and 1 from J, leaving 6 bases between them. The CDR3 runs 14 residues. The germline V gene has CDR1 KGHDR and CDR2 SFDVKD. CDR3 in amino acids: CATSDPLNTGELFF. DNA for the CDR3: TGTGCCACCAGTGACCCCTTGAACACCGGGGAGCTGTTTTTT.

This clone was seen a few times. The chain is built from TRBV28 and TRBJ2-1; TRBD1 aligns across 9 bases. Germline CDR1 and CDR2: MDHEN and SYDVKM. The CDR3 extends over 16 amino acids. The ends lost 3 bases at V and 4 bases at J; junction bases unmatched: 7. The CDR3 region is CASSFSPGQGYNEQFF. The CDR3 coding sequence is TGTGCCAGCAGTTTCAGCCCGGGACAGGGATACAATGAGCAGTTCTTC.